The sequence of this T cell receptor beta chain was determined in a study of read filtering for tumor transcriptome and immune sequencing. This clonotype has ten or more counts. From 350 to 500 ng of RNA, a library with molecular barcoded alpha/delta and beta/gamma adaptors was made. TCRdb processed the reads anew with MiXCR; each CDR3 protein has one entry. The sample consists of about 39,000 distinct CDR3 sequences, about 13% of them appearing once. The sequence came from a donor at least 40 years old with multiple myeloma. Input material: a population of CD138-negative cells sorted from bone marrow.

As DNA, the CDR3 is TGCGCCAGCGGGGGACTGACCTATGGCTACACCTTC. It codes for CASGGLTYGYTF. The chain joins TRBV10-2 to TRBJ1-2, with D perhaps matching TRBD1 (5 bases). Deletions cut 8 bases from V and 4 bases from J, with 11 bases between. The germline V gene has CDR1 WSHSY and CDR2 SAAADI. This CDR3 has 12 amino acids.